This T cell receptor (beta chain) was recovered during a study of OX40 agonist ivuxolimab in advanced cancers. Assay used: immunoSEQ multiplex PCR; TCRdb lists only in-frame clones, some missing. This sample has 70,000 or so clones, with 70% to 90% found just once. The CDR3 runs to 17 residues. V shed 6 bases and J 6 bases; nucleotides not matched to a gene: 19. Germline CDR1 is KGHSH and CDR2 is LQKENI. This sequence joins TRBV18 and TRBJ2-7; TRBD1 aligns across 8 bases. The starting material was CD4+ or CD8+ T cells sorted from blood, obtained in a trial of the OX40 agonist ivuxolimab. The sequence came from an adult with an advanced solid tumor such as melanoma, head and neck, liver or kidney cancer. CDR3 loop: CASSRYVGQGTSPEQYF. The CDR3 coding sequence is TGTGCCAGCTCCCGATATGTCGGACAGGGCACCTCTCCCGAGCAGTACTTC. Variable domain in full (rest from reference TRBV18 and TRBJ2-7): NAGVMQNPRHLVRRRGQEARLRCSPMKGHSHVYWYRQLPEEGLKFMVYLQKENIIDESGMPKERFSAEFPKEGPSILRIQQVVRGDSAAYFCASSRYVGQGTSPEQYFGPGTRLTVT.